This note documents a single TCR beta chain sequence. This sample is drawn from a study of early T cells in non-severe SARS-CoV-2 infection. Looking at the study overall: Unsorted whole blood bulk RNA was sequenced, with unpaired chains.

TCRdb fed the 5' RACE reads into MiXCR, producing one record per CDR3 protein. The table has under 65,000 distinct CDR3 sequences, 12% seen once. Germline CDR1 reads DFQATT; CDR2 reads SNEGSKA (reference sequence). The V gene end was trimmed by 5 bases and the J gene end by 8 bases; junction bases not matched to a gene: 5. The CDR3 contains 13 residues. Sequencing was done on a sample of whole blood. The sequence was collected from an adult who was a healthcare worker with PCR-confirmed SARS-CoV-2 infection or an uninfected control (not recorded which). This rearrangement joins TRBV20-1 to TRBJ1-3; 11 nucleotides line up with TRBD1. The CDR3 DNA reads TGCAGTGCTCATCCGGGACAGGGGGACACCATATATTTT. Its protein product is CSAHPGQGDTIYF.